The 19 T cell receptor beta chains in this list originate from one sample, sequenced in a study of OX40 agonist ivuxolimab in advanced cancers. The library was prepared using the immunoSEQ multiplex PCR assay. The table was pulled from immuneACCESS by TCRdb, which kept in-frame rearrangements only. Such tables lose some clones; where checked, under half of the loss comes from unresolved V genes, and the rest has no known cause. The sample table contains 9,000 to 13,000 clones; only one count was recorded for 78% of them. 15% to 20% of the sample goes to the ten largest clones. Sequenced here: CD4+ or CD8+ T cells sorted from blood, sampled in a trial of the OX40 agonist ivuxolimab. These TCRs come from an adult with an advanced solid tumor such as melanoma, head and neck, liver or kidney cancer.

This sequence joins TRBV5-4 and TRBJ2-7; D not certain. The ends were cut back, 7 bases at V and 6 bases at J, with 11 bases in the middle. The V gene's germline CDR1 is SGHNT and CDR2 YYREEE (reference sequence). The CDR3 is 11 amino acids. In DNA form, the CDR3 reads TGTGCCAGCGGGTTGGAGTCCGAGCAGTACTTC. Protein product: CASGLESEQYF.

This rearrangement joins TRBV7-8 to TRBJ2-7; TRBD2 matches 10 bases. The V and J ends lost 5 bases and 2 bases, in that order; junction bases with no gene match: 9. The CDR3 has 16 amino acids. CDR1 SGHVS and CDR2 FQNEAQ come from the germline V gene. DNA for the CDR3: TGTGCCAGCAGCATCGGAGGAGCGGGGGGGACCTACGAGCAGTACTTC. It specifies CASSIGGAGGTYEQYF.

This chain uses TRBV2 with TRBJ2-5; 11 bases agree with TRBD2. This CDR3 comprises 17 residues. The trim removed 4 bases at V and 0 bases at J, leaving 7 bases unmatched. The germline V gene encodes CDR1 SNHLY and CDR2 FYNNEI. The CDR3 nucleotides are TGTGCCAGCAGTGCGGGACTAGCGGTGGGGGACCAAGAGACCCAGTACTTC. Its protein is CASSAGLAVGDQETQYF. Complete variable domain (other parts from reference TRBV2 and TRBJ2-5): EPEVTQTPSHQVTQMGQEVILRCVPISNHLYFYWYRQILGQKVEFLVSFYNNEISEKSEIFDDQFSVERPDGSNFTLKIRSTKLEDSAMYFCASSAGLAVGDQETQYFGPGTRLLVL.

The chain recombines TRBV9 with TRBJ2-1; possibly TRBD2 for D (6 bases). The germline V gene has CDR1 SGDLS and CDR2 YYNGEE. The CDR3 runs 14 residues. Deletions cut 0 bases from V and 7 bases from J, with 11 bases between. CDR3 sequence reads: CASSVGGSGNEQFF. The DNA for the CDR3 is TGTGCCAGCAGCGTAGGAGGGAGCGGGAATGAGCAGTTCTTC.

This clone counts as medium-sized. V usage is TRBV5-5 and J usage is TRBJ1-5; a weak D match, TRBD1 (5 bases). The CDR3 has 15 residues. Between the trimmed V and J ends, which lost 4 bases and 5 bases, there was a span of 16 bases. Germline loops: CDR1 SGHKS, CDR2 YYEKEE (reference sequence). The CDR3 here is CASSRGGTTDQPQHF. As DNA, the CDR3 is TGTGCCAGCAGCCGAGGCGGGACCACAGATCAGCCCCAGCATTTT.

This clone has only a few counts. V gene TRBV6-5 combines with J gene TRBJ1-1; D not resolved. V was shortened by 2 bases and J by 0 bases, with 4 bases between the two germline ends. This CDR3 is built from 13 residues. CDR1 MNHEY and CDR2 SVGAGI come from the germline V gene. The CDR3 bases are TGTGCCAGCAGTTACGATGTGAACACTGAAGCTTTCTTT. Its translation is CASSYDVNTEAFF.

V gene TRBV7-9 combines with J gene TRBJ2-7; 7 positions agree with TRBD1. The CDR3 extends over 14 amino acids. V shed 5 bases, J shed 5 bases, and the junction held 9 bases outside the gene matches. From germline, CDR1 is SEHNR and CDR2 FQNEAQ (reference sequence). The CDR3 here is CASSPTGNGHEQYF. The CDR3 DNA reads TGTGCCAGCAGCCCGACAGGGAACGGCCACGAGCAGTACTTC.

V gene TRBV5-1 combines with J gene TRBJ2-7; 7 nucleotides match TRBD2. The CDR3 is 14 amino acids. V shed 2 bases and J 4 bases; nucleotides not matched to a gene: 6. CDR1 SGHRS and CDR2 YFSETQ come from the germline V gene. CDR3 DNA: TGCGCCAGCAGCTTTACGGCTAGCGGATACGAGCAGTACTTC. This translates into CASSFTASGYEQYF. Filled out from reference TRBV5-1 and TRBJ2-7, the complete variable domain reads KAGVTQTPRYLIKTRGQQVTLSCSPISGHRSVSWYQQTPGQGLQFLFEYFSETQRNKGNFPGRFSGRQFSNSRSEMNVSTLELGDSALYLCASSFTASGYEQYFGPGTRLTVT.

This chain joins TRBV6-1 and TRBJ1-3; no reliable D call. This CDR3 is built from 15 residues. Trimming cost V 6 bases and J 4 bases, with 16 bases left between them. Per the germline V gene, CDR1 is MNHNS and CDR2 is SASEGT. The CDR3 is CASSSDPVGGNTIYF. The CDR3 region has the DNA TGTGCCAGCAGCTCGGACCCCGTCGGGGGAAACACCATATATTTT.

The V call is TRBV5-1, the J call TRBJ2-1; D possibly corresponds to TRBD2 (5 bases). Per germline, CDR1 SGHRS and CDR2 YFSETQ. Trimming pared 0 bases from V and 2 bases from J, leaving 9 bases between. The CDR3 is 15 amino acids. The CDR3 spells CASSLGGLPYNEQFF. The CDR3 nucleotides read TGCGCCAGCAGCTTGGGAGGACTCCCCTACAATGAGCAGTTCTTC.

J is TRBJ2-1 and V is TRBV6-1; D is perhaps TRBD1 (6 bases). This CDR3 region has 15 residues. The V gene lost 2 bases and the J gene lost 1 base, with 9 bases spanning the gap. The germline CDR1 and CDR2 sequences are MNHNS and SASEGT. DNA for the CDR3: TGTGCCAGCAGTGAATTCAGGGGATCCTACAATGAGCAGTTCTTC. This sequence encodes CASSEFRGSYNEQFF.

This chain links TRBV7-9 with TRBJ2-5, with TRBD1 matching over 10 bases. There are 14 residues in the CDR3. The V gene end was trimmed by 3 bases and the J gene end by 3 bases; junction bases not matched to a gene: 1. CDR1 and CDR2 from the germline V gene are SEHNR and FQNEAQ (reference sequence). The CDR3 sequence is CASSFGTGEETQYF. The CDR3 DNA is TGTGCCAGCAGCTTTGGGACAGGGGAAGAGACCCAGTACTTC.

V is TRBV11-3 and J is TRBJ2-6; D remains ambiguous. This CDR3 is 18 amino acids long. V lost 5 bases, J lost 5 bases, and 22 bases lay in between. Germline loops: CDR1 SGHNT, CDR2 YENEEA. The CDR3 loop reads CASSHQTDRQSRANVLTF. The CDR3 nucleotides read TGTGCCAGCAGCCACCAAACCGATCGACAAAGTCGGGCCAACGTCCTGACTTTC.

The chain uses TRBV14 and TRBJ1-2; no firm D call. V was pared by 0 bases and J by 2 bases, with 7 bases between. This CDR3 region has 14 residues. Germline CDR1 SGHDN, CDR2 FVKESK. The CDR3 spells CASSQENGNYGYTF. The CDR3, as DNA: TGTGCCAGCAGCCAAGAGAACGGGAACTATGGCTACACCTTC.

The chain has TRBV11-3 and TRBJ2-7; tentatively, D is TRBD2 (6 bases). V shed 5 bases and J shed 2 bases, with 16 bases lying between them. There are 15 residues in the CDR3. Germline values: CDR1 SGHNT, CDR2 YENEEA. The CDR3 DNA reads TGTGCCAGCAGCACCCCGGCAGGAGGGACCTACGAGCAGTACTTC. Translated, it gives CASSTPAGGTYEQYF.

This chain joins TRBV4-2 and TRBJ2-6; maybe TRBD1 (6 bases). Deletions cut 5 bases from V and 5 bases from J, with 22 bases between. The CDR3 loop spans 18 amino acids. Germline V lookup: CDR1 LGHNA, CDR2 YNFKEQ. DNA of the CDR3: TGTGCCAGCAGCTGCCTCGACAGGTTACAAAGTCGGGCCAACGTCCTGACTTTC. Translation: CASSCLDRLQSRANVLTF.

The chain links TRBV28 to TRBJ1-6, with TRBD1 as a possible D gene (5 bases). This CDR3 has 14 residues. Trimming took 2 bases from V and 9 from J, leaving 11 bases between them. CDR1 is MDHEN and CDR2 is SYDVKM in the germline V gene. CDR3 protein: CASSLALRGSPLHF. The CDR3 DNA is TGTGCCAGCAGTTTAGCGTTAAGGGGTTCACCCCTCCACTTT.

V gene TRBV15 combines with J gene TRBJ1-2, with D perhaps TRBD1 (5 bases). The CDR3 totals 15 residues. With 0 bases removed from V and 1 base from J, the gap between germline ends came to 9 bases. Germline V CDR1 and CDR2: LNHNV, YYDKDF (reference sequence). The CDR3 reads CATSRDAGFNYGYTF. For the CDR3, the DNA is TGTGCCACCAGCAGAGATGCAGGGTTTAACTATGGCTACACCTTC. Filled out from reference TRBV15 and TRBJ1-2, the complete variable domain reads DAMVIQNPRYQVTQFGKPVTLSCSQTLNHNVMYWYQQKSSQAPKLLFHYYDKDFNNEADTPDNFQSRRPNTSFCFLDIRSPGLGDTAMYLCATSRDAGFNYGYTFGSGTRLTVV.

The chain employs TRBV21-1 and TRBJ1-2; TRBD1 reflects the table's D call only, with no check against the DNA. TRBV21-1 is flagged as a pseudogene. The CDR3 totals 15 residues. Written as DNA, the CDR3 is TGTGCCAGCAGCAAAGGATCTTGGACAGTTTGTGGCTACACCTTC. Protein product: CASSKGSWTVCGYTF.